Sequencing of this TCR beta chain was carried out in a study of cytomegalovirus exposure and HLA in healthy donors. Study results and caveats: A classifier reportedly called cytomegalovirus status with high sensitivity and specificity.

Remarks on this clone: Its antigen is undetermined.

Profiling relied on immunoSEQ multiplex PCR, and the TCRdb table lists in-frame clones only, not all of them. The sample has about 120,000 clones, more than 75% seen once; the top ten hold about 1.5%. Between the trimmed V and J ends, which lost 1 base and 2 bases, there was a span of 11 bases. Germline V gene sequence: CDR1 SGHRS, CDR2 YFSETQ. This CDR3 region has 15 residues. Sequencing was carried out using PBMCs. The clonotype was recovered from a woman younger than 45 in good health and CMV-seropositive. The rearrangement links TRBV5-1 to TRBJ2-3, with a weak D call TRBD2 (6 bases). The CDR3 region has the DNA TGCGCCAGCAGCTTGAGGGGCGGGACCACAGATACGCAGTATTTT. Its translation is CASSLRGGTTDTQYF.